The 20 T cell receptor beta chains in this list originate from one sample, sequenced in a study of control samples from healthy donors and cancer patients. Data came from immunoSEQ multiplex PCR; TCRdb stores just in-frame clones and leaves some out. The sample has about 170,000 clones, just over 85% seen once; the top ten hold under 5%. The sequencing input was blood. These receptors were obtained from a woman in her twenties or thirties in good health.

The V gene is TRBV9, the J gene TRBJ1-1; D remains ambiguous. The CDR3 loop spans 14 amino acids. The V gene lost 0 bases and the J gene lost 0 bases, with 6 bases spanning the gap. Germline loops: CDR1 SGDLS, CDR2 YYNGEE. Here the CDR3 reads CASSVAEMNTEAFF. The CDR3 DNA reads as TGTGCCAGCAGCGTAGCTGAAATGAACACTGAAGCTTTCTTT.

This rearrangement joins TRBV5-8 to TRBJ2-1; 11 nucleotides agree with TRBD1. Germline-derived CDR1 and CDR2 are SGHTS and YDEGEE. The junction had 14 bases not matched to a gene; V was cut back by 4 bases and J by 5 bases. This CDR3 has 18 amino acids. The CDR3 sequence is CASSTGQGAFPADNEQFF. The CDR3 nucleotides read TGTGCCAGCAGCACCGGACAGGGGGCGTTTCCAGCCGACAATGAGCAGTTCTTC.

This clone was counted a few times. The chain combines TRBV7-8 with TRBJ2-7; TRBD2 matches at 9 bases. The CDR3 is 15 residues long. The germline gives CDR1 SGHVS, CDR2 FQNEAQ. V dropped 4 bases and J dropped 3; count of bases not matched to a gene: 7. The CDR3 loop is CASSSELAGFYEQYF. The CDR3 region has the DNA TGTGCCAGCAGCTCAGAACTAGCGGGTTTCTACGAGCAGTACTTC.

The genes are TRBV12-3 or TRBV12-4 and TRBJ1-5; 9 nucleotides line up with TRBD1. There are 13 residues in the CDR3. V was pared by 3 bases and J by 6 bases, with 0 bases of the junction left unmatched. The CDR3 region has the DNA TGTGCCAGCAGTTTGGACAGGGGTCAGCCCCAGCATTTT. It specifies CASSLDRGQPQHF.

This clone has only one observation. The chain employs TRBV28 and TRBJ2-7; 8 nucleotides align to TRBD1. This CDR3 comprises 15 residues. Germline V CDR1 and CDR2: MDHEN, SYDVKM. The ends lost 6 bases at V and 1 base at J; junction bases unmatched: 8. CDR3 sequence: CASRSQGAASYEQYF. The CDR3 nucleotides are TGTGCCAGCAGATCCCAGGGGGCTGCTTCCTACGAGCAGTACTTC.

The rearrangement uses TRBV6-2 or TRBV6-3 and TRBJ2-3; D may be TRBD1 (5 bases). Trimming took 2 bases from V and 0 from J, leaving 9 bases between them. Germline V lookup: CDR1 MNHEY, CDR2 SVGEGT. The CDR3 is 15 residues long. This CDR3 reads CASSYRQGSTDTQYF. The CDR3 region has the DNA TGTGCCAGCAGTTACAGGCAGGGTAGCACAGATACGCAGTATTTT.

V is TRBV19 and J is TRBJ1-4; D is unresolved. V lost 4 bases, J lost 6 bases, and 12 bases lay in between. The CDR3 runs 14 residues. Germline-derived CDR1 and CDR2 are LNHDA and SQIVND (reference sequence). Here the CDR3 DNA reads TGTGCCAGTAGTAGTGAGGGTCTTGATGAAAAACTGTTTTTT. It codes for CASSSEGLDEKLFF.

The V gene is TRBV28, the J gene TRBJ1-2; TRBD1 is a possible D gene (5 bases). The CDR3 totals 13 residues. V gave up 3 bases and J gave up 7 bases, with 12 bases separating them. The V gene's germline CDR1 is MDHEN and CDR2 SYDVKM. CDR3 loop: CASSLGGVGGYTF. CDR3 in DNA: TGTGCCAGCAGTTTGGGGGGGGTAGGTGGCTACACCTTC.

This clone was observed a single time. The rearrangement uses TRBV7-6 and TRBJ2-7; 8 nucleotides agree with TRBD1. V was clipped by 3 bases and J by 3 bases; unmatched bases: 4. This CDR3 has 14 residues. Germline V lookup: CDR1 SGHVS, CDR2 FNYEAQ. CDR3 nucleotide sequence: TGTGCCAGCAGCTTTGACAGGGGAGGCTACGAGCAGTACTTC. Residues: CASSFDRGGYEQYF. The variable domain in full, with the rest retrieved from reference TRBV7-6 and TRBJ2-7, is GAGVSQSPRYKVTKRGQDVALRCDPISGHVSLYWYRQALGQGPEFLTYFNYEAQQDKSGLPNDRFSAERPEGSISTLTIQRTEQRDSAMYRCASSFDRGGYEQYFGPGTRLTVT.

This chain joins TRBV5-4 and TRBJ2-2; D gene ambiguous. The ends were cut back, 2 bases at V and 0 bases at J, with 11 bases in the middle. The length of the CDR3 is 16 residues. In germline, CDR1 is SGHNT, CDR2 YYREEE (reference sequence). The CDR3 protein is CASSFGTPANTGELFF. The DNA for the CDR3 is TGTGCCAGCAGCTTCGGCACACCCGCGAACACCGGGGAGCTGTTTTTT.

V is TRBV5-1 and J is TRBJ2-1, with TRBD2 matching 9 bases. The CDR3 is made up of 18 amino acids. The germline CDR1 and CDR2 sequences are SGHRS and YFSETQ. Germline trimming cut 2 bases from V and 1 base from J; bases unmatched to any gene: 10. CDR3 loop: CASSFFGGGAGSYNEQFF. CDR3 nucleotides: TGCGCCAGCAGCTTTTTCGGCGGGGGGGCCGGGTCCTACAATGAGCAGTTCTTC.

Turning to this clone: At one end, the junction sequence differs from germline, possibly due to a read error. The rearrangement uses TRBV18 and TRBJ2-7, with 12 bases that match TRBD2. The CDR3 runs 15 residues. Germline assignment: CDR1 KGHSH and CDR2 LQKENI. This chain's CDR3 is CASSPLAGGRYEQYF. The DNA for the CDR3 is TGTGCCAGCTCCCCACTAGCGGGAGGCCGGTACGAGCAGTACTTC. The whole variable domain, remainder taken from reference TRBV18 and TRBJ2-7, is NAGVMQNPRHLVRRRGQEARLRCSPMKGHSHVYWYRQLPEEGLKFMVYLQKENIIDESGMPKERFSAEFPKEGPSILRIQQVVRGDSAAYFCASSPLAGGRYEQYFGPGTRLTVT.

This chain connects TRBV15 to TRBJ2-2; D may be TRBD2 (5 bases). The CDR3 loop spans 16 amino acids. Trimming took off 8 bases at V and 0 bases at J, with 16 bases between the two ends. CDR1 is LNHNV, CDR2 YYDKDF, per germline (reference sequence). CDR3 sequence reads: CATQDWAHSNTGELFF. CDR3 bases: TGTGCCACCCAGGACTGGGCCCACTCGAACACCGGGGAGCTGTTTTTT.

CDR3 nucleotides: TGTGCCAGCAGTTTATGGTCCTCTGGAGGACACGGACAAGAGACCCAGTACTTC. Translated: CASSLWSSGGHGQETQYF. The V and J genes are TRBV28 and TRBJ2-5, with D perhaps given as TRBD1 or TRBD2 (5 bases each). The CDR3 is 18 amino acids. Germline CDR1 and CDR2: MDHEN and SYDVKM. The V and J ends lost 0 bases and 2 bases respectively, with 19 bases between them.

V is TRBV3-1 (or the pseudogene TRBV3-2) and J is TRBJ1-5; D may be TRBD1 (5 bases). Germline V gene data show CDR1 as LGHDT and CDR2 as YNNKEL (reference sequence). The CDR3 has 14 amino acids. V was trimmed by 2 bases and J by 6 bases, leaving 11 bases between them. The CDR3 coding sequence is TGTGCCAGCAGCCAAAAGGGACTCGCTCAGCCCCAGCATTTT. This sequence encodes CASSQKGLAQPQHF.

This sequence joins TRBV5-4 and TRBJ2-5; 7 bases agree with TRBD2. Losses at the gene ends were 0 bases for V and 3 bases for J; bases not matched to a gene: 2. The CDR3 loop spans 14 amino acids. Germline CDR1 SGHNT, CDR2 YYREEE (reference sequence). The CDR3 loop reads CASSLGAGEETQYF. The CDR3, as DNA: TGTGCCAGCAGCTTGGGGGCGGGGGAAGAGACCCAGTACTTC.

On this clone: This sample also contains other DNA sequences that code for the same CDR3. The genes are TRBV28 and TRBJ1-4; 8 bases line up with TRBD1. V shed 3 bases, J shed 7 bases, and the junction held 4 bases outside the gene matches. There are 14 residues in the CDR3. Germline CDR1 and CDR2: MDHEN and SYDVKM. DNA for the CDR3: TGTGCCAGCAGTTTCAGGGACAGGCGTGAAAAACTGTTTTTT. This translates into CASSFRDRREKLFF.

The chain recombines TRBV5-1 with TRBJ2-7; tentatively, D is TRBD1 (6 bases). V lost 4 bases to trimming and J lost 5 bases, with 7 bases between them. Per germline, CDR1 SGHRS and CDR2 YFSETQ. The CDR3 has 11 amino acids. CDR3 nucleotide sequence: TGCGCCAGCAGCACAGGGAACGAGCAGTACTTC. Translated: CASSTGNEQYF.

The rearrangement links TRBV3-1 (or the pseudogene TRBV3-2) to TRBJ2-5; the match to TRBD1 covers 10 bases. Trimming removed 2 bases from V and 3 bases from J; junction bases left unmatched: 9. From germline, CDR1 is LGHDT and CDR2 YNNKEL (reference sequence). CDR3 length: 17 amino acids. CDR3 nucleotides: TGTGCCAGCAGCCAACCGGGACAGGGGTTTGGAAAAGAGACCCAGTACTTC. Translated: CASSQPGQGFGKETQYF.

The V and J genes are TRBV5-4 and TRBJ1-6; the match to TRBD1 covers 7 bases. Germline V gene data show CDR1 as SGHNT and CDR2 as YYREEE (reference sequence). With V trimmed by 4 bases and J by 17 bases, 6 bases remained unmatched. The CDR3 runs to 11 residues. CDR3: CASSGTTGFHF. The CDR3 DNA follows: TGTGCCAGCAGCGGGACGACAGGGTTCCACTTT.